This is a list of T cell receptor beta chains from one sample in a study of breast tumors, draining lymph nodes, adjacent tissues. TCRdb reprocessed the multiplex PCR reads via MiXCR and lists one record per CDR3 protein. The sample lists 150,000 to 200,000 distinct CDR3 sequences, 30% to 35% occurring once. The specimen was axillary lymph node tissue. The receptors originated from a female donor with breast cancer. Some clones in this sample may be carry-over from other donors' samples. Both conserved end residues are part of each CDR3. The D gene is left open where the match is weak. Clone size is shown for a subset of rows, as once, few, many or a class of expanded clone.

TRBJ1-6 | NA | TRBV13 | many | CASSDSISPLHF | TGTGCCAGCTCGGACTCGATTTCACCCCTCCACTTT
TRBJ2-2 | NA | TRBV19 | once | CASSIGERGTGELFF | TGTGCCAGTAGTATAGGCGAGAGGGGGACCGGGGAGCTGTTTTTT
TRBJ2-7 | TRBD2 | TRBV6-6 | many | CASSPRLADPPYEQYF | TGTGCCAGCAGTCCAAGACTAGCGGACCCCCCTTACGAGCAGTACTTC
TRBJ2-5 | TRBD2 | TRBV29-1 | many | CSGGMPSGETQYF | TGCAGCGGGGGAATGCCTAGCGGAGAGACCCAGTACTTC
TRBJ2-7 | NA | TRBV20-1 | many | CSARDGSYEQYF | TGCAGTGCTAGGGATGGGAGCTACGAGCAGTACTTC
TRBJ2-1 | NA | TRBV29-1 | NA | CSVPLSVYNEQFF | TGCAGCGTGCCCCTGTCAGTTTACAATGAGCAGTTCTTC
TRBJ1-3 | NA | TRBV12-3/TRBV12-4 | many | CASSRDINGGNTIYF | TGTGCCAGCAGCCGGGACATAAACGGTGGAAACACCATATATTTT
TRBJ2-3 | TRBD2 | TRBV12-3/TRBV12-4 | many | CASSLGLAGGTDTQYF | TGTGCCAGCAGCTTAGGGCTAGCGGGGGGGACAGATACGCAGTATTTT
TRBJ1-2 | NA | TRBV11-2 | many | CASSLARGGYTF | TGTGCCAGCAGCTTGGCGCGCGGTGGCTACACCTTC
TRBJ2-1 | NA | TRBV6-4 | many | CASSAHYALMLADNEQFF | TGTGCCAGCAGTGCCCACTACGCTCTCATGCTAGCAGACAATGAGCAGTTCTTC
TRBJ2-1 | NA | TRBV18 | few | CASGGTGGNEQFF | TGTGCCAGCGGAGGGACTGGGGGGAATGAGCAGTTCTTC
TRBJ2-3 | NA | TRBV10-3 | many | CAISVPETGTDTQYF | TGTGCCATCAGTGTTCCCGAGACGGGCACAGATACGCAGTATTTT
TRBJ2-3 | NA | TRBV6-5 | few | CASSYRPFPTDTQYF | TGTGCCAGCAGTTACCGTCCCTTCCCTACAGATACGCAGTATTTT
TRBJ2-3 | NA | TRBV29-1 | NA | CSLRLSDTQCF | TGCAGCTTACGTCTATCAGATACGCAGTGTTTT
TRBJ1-2 | NA | TRBV19 | many | CASSIGWSGGAYGYTF | TGTGCCAGTAGTATTGGCTGGAGCGGGGGGGCCTATGGCTACACCTTC
TRBJ2-3 | TRBD2 | TRBV7-2 | NA | CASESGGGGTQYF | TGTGCCAGCGAATCGGGAGGAGGAGGTACGCAGTATTTT
TRBJ1-2 | NA | TRBV18 | NA | CASSPPEGPYYGYTF | TGTGCCAGCTCACCACCGGAAGGGCCCTACTATGGCTACACCTTC
TRBJ1-2 | TRBD1 | TRBV18 | NA | CASSPPDDRATYGYTF | TGTGCCAGCTCACCACCTGACGACAGGGCGACCTATGGCTACACCTTC
TRBJ1-6 | TRBD1 | TRBV2 | NA | CASRPTGGADNSPLHF | TGTGCCAGCAGGCCAACAGGGGGCGCCGATAATTCACCCCTCCACTTT
TRBJ2-3 | NA | TRBV7-7 | NA | CASSTDGVRTDTQCF | TGTGCTAGCAGCACGGACGGCGTTCGAACAGATACGCAGTGTTTT
TRBJ1-4 | NA | TRBV29-1 | few | CSGGEVKINEKLFF | TGCAGCGGAGGGGAGGTGAAAATCAATGAAAAACTGTTTTTT
TRBJ2-5 | NA | TRBV11-1 | many | CASSERWWTQYF | TGTGCCAGCAGCGAAAGGTGGTGGACCCAGTACTTC
TRBJ2-7 | NA | TRBV7-9 | many | CASSLRRYEQYF | TGTGCCAGCAGCCTTAGGCGCTACGAGCAGTACTTC
TRBJ1-5 | NA | TRBV28 | few | CASSFPLSNQPQHF | TGTGCCAGCAGTTTCCCCCTCAGCAATCAGCCCCAGCATTTT
TRBJ2-2 | TRBD2 | TRBV5-8 | many | CASSPGGRGNTGELFF | TGTGCCAGCAGCCCCGGCGGGAGGGGGAACACCGGGGAGCTGTTTTTT
TRBJ1-2 | NA | TRBV6-2/TRBV6-3 | NA | CASSYSQEDIYGYTF | TGTGCCAGCAGTTACTCCCAGGAGGACATTTATGGCTACACCTTC
TRBJ2-7 | TRBD2 | TRBV7-2 | NA | CASSSRRLASGGFVYEQYF | TGTGCCAGCAGCTCCCGCCGACTAGCCTCGGGGGGTTTTGTCTACGAGCAGTACTTC
TRBJ2-3 | TRBD1 | TRBV10-3 | NA | CAISGQGTDTQYF | TGTGCCATCAGTGGACAGGGGACAGATACGCAGTATTTT
TRBJ2-5 | TRBD1 | TRBV5-8 | NA | CASSSGQAVQETQYF | TGTGCCAGCAGCTCGGGACAGGCGGTTCAAGAGACCCAGTACTTC
TRBJ2-7 | NA | TRBV28 | few | CASSPQFGEQYF | TGTGCCAGCAGTCCCCAGTTCGGCGAGCAGTACTTC
TRBJ2-1 | TRBD2 | TRBV5-1 | many | CASRAGGNEQFF | TGCGCCAGCAGAGCGGGGGGTAATGAGCAGTTCTTC
TRBJ1-1 | NA | TRBV19 | few | CASSGIRGPRDTEAFF | TGTGCCAGTAGTGGCATTCGGGGGCCCCGGGACACTGAAGCTTTCTTT
TRBJ2-7 | NA | TRBV19 | many | CASSISGGLFEQYF | TGTGCCAGTAGTATTTCCGGGGGGCTATTCGAGCAGTACTTC
TRBJ2-7 | NA | TRBV12-3/TRBV12-4 | many | CASSFGGATREQYF | TGTGCCAGCAGTTTCGGTGGGGCCACCCGTGAGCAGTACTTC
TRBJ2-3 | NA | TRBV7-6 | many | CASSSGRTDTQYF | TGTGCCAGCAGCTCCGGGCGAACAGATACGCAGTATTTT
TRBJ2-6 | NA | TRBV19 | once | CASSIGRGTYVQTF | TGTGCCAGTAGTATTGGGAGGGGGACCTACGTCCAGACTTTC
TRBJ2-1 | TRBD1 | TRBV20-1 | many | CSAPGTGGYNEQFF | TGCAGTGCCCCGGGGACAGGCGGGTACAATGAGCAGTTCTTC
TRBJ2-7 | NA | TRBV11-1 | many | CASSLALTNEQYF | TGTGCCAGCAGCTTAGCGTTGACGAACGAGCAGTACTTC
TRBJ1-2 | NA | TRBV6-2/TRBV6-3 | few | CASSSAQGNYGYTF | TGTGCCAGCAGTTCGGCGCAGGGGAACTATGGCTACACCTTC
TRBJ2-5 | NA | TRBV20-1 | NA | CSARETQYF | TGCAGTGCTAGAGAGACCCAGTACTTC
TRBJ2-1 | TRBD1 | TRBV11-2 | many | CASSRDSRSYNEQFF | TGTGCCAGCAGCCGGGACAGCCGATCCTACAATGAGCAGTTCTTC
TRBJ2-7 | NA | TRBV4-2 | medium-sized | CASSQVGAGDSYEQYF | TGTGCCAGCAGCCAAGTCGGAGCGGGTGACTCCTACGAGCAGTACTTC
TRBJ2-1 | TRBD1 | TRBV9 | many | CASSGRTGSYNEQFF | TGTGCCAGCAGCGGACGGACAGGGTCCTACAATGAGCAGTTCTTC
TRBJ2-2 | NA | TRBV7-2 | many | CASTGLLGTGELFF | TGTGCCAGCACCGGACTCCTCGGCACCGGGGAGCTGTTTTTT
TRBJ2-7 | NA | TRBV11-2 | many | CASSFQWGALYEQYF | TGTGCCAGCAGCTTTCAATGGGGGGCGCTTTACGAGCAGTACTTC
TRBJ2-3 | TRBD2 | TRBV5-1 | many | CASSSPRGLAGGRADTQYF | TGCGCCAGCAGCTCCCCGCGGGGACTAGCGGGAGGTCGGGCAGATACGCAGTATTTT
TRBJ1-5 | TRBD1 | TRBV6-6 | many | CASSYPGQGNQPQHF | TGTGCCAGCAGTTACCCGGGACAGGGCAATCAGCCCCAGCATTTT
TRBJ2-2 | NA | TRBV28 | NA | CASSLDRAGTGELFF | TGTGCCAGCAGTTTAGACAGGGCGGGGACCGGGGAGCTGTTTTTT
TRBJ2-1 | TRBD2 | TRBV10-3 | many | CAITPSGLAGGLANEQFF | TGTGCCATCACCCCGTCGGGTCTAGCGGGAGGACTGGCGAATGAGCAGTTCTTC
TRBJ2-1 | TRBD1 | TRBV11-3 | many | CASSFSGQGFGEQFF | TGTGCCAGCAGCTTCTCGGGACAGGGATTTGGTGAGCAGTTCTTC
TRBJ2-5 | TRBD1 | TRBV20-1 | NA | CSARDNTGGLETQYF | TGCAGTGCTAGGGACAATACAGGGGGCTTGGAGACCCAGTACTTC
TRBJ1-4 | NA | TRBV7-9 | many | CASSTFAGSELFF | TGTGCCAGCAGCACCTTTGCGGGGAGTGAACTGTTTTTT
TRBJ1-5 | NA | TRBV6-5 | many | CASSYTANQPQHF | TGTGCCAGCAGTTACACAGCAAATCAGCCCCAGCATTTT
TRBJ2-7 | NA | TRBV7-6 | NA | CASSLSGQTYEQYF | TGTGCCAGCAGCCTGTCGGGACAAACCTACGAGCAGTACTTC
TRBJ2-5 | NA | TRBV27 | many | CASRKGVWETQYF | TGTGCCAGCAGAAAAGGGGTTTGGGAGACCCAGTACTTC
TRBJ1-5 | NA | TRBV6-4 | NA | CASIIAAGGGPQHF | TGTGCCAGCATAATCGCTGCGGGCGGGGGGCCCCAGCATTTT
TRBJ1-6 | NA | TRBV7-9 | NA | CASSLRPSGGNSPLHF | TGTGCCAGCAGCTTAAGGCCTAGCGGGGGGAATTCACCCCTCCACTTT